The entry below gives a single TCR beta chain sequence along with its context. Profiled with immunoSEQ multiplex PCR; TCRdb holds only in-frame clones, not every one. This sample has about 70,000 clones, with roughly 77% found just once. CDR3 length: 12 residues. V lost 8 bases, J lost 7 bases, and 11 bases lay in between. CDR1 SGHTA and CDR2 FQGNSA come from the germline V gene. The data belong to a study of OX40 agonist ivuxolimab in advanced cancers. This receptor was taken from an adult with an advanced solid tumor such as melanoma, head and neck, liver or kidney cancer. The specimen comprised CD4+ or CD8+ T cells sorted from blood, sampled in a trial of the OX40 agonist ivuxolimab. V and J are TRBV7-2 and TRBJ2-2; D is ambiguous. The chain's CDR3 is CASGRPIGELFF. The CDR3 region has the DNA TGTGCCAGCGGACGCCCGATCGGGGAGCTGTTTTTT.